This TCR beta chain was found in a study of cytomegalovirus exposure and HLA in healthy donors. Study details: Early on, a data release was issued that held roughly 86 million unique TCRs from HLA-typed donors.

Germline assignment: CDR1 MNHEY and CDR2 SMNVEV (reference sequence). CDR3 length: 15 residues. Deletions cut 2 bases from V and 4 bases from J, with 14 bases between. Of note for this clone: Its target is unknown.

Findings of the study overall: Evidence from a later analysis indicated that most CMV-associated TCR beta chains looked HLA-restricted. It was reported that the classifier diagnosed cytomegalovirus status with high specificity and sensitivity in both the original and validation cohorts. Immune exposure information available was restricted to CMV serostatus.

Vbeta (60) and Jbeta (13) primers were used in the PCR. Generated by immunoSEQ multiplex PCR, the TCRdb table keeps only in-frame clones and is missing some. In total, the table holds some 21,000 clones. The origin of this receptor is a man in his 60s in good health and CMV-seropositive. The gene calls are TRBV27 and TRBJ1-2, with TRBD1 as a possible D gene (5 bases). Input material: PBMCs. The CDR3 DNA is TGTGCCAGCAGTTTAAGGGGCAGGGAAATCTATGGCTACACCTTC. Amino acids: CASSLRGREIYGYTF.